This passage covers 26 T cell receptor beta chains from one sample sequenced in a study of cytomegalovirus exposure and HLA in healthy donors. The PCR contained 60 Vbeta and 13 Jbeta primers. The method was immunoSEQ multiplex PCR; TCRdb's version includes in-frame clones alone and lacks a portion of them. The table has some 170,000 clones, approximately 76% seen once; the top ten hold 1.3% to 1.5%. Sequencing was carried out using PBMCs. The receptors derive from a man aged 55-75 years in good health and CMV-seronegative.

This clone was detected only a few times. The J gene is TRBJ2-7, the V gene TRBV10-1, with 11 positions matching TRBD1. The CDR3 extends over 16 amino acids. J was trimmed by 6 bases and V by 2 bases; bases with no gene match: 9. Germline V lookup: CDR1 WNHNN, CDR2 SYGVQD (reference sequence). CDR3 sequence (DNA): TGCGCCAGCAGTGAGCGCCGGGACAGGGGGTCTAGCGAGCAGTACTTC. Its translation is CASSERRDRGSSEQYF.

This chain joins TRBV28 and TRBJ2-5; 9 bases are shared with TRBD1. With V trimmed by 6 bases and J by 1 base, 3 bases remained unmatched. This CDR3 has 14 residues. Germline CDR1 MDHEN, CDR2 SYDVKM. The CDR3, as DNA: TGTGCCAGCAGCAGGACAGGGGTCCAAGAGACCCAGTACTTC. It specifies CASSRTGVQETQYF.

The chain employs TRBV4-2 and TRBJ2-2; D is perhaps TRBD2 (6 bases). The CDR3 runs 18 residues. CDR1 LGHNA and CDR2 YNFKEQ come from the germline V gene. Trimming stripped 4 bases from V and 0 bases from J, with 18 bases between. The CDR3 loop reads CASSRGSGLAPNTGELFF. The CDR3 DNA is TGTGCCAGCAGCCGAGGGAGCGGGCTAGCGCCGAACACCGGGGAGCTGTTTTTT.

The CDR3 region has the DNA TGTGCCAGCAGCCCTGGGGACAGGGGTAAGGAGACCCAGTACTTC. It is translated as CASSPGDRGKETQYF. This sequence joins TRBV28 and TRBJ2-5, with 10 bases lining up with TRBD1. V lost 6 bases and J lost 5; bases outside the gene matches: 9. CDR3 length: 15 residues. In germline, CDR1 is MDHEN, CDR2 SYDVKM.

The chain is built from TRBV19 and TRBJ1-5; D may be TRBD1 (6 bases). The CDR3 covers 15 residues. V lost 5 bases and J lost 1, with 12 bases in between. Germline lookup yields CDR1 LNHDA and CDR2 SQIVND (reference sequence). The CDR3 here is CASSSDRRSNQPQHF. The CDR3 nucleotides read TGTGCCAGTAGTTCCGACAGGAGGAGCAATCAGCCCCAGCATTTT.

This sequence joins TRBV30 and TRBJ2-5; TRBD2 is a possible D gene (5 bases). Deletions cut 0 bases from V and 9 bases from J, with 17 bases between. The germline gives CDR1 GTSNPN, CDR2 SVGIG (reference sequence). This CDR3 has 14 amino acids. This chain's CDR3 is CAWSVGWQLEAQYF. CDR3 DNA sequence: TGTGCCTGGAGTGTTGGATGGCAGCTGGAGGCCCAGTACTTC.

The rearrangement links TRBV5-8 to TRBJ1-5; D remains unclear. V was pared by 3 bases and J by 11 bases, with 12 bases between. The CDR3 is 12 amino acids. CDR1 is SGHTS and CDR2 is YDEGEE in the germline V gene. The DNA of the CDR3 is TGTGCCAGCAGCTCAGCAGTCGGGGCCCAGCATTTT. Protein product: CASSSAVGAQHF.

V is TRBV29-1 and J is TRBJ2-7, with TRBD1 identical over 7 bases. V was clipped by 7 bases and J by 2 bases; unmatched bases: 2. Per germline, CDR1 SQVTM and CDR2 ANQGSEA. This CDR3 is built from 11 residues. The CDR3 protein is CSAGQTYEQYF. In nucleotides, the CDR3 is TGCAGCGCGGGACAGACCTACGAGCAGTACTTC.

The genes are TRBV30 and TRBJ1-4; TRBD1 matches 7 bases. Germline CDR1 GTSNPN, CDR2 SVGIG (reference sequence). This CDR3 has 15 amino acids. After removal of 4 bases from V and 8 bases from J, the junction contained 13 bases not matched to a gene. CDR3 in DNA: TGTGCCTGGACCGACGAGGAGGGGGCGCCCGAAAAACTGTTTTTT. It encodes CAWTDEEGAPEKLFF. The entire variable domain, with the rest obtained from reference TRBV30 and TRBJ1-4, is as follows: SQTIHQWPATLVQPVGSPLSLECTVEGTSNPNLYWYRQAAGRGLQLLFYSVGIGQISSEVPQNLSASRPQDRQFILSSKKLLLSDSGFYLCAWTDEEGAPEKLFFGSGTQLSVL.

The chain couples TRBV18 to TRBJ2-6; D gene ambiguous. Germline loops: CDR1 KGHSH, CDR2 LQKENI. Trimming removed 4 bases at V and 2 bases at J, with 12 bases between. This CDR3 region has 16 residues. The CDR3 DNA follows: TGTGCCAGCTCACTCAACCCGGGTCCTGGGGCCAACGTCCTGACTTTC. It codes for CASSLNPGPGANVLTF.

The V gene is TRBV6-7, the J gene TRBJ1-1; D not certain. TRBV6-7 is noted as an ORF with a role that remains uncertain. The CDR3 sequence is 12 residues long. Between the trimmed V and J ends, which lost 6 bases and 1 base, there was a span of 6 bases. The CDR3 DNA reads as TGTGCCAGCAGGCACGGGAACACTGAAGCTTTCTTT. Its translation is CASRHGNTEAFF.

This clone has only a few counts. The chain has TRBV7-2 and TRBJ2-5; TRBD2 matches 8 bases. Matching the DNA end better, TRBJ2-7 makes the J call doubtful. The CDR3 consists of 16 residues. CDR1 is SGHTA and CDR2 is FQGNSA in the germline V gene. The CDR3 DNA follows: TGTGCCAGCAGCTCCCCTATAGCGGGACCCGCACCCGAGCAGTACTTC. Amino acids: CASSSPIAGPAPEQYF.

This chain joins TRBV10-2 and TRBJ2-1; tentatively, D is TRBD2 (6 bases). The germline V and J ends were trimmed by 7 bases and 4 bases, with 11 bases remaining between them. CDR1 and CDR2 (germline): WSHSY, SAAADI. This CDR3 is built from 13 residues. Here the CDR3 reads CASTRDLYNEQFF. CDR3 in DNA: TGCGCCAGCACTAGGGACTTATACAATGAGCAGTTCTTC.

This sequence joins TRBV7-6 and TRBJ2-7; a weak D match, TRBD2 (6 bases). Germline CDR1 is SGHVS and CDR2 is FNYEAQ. CDR3 size: 15 residues. Between the trimmed V and J ends, which lost 4 bases and 7 bases, there was a span of 20 bases. CDR3 amino acids: CASSSTLAPEGEQYF. As DNA, the CDR3 is TGTGCCAGCAGCTCAACTCTAGCGCCCGAAGGGGAGCAGTACTTC. Drawing the rest from reference TRBV7-6 and TRBJ2-7, the complete variable domain is GAGVSQSPRYKVTKRGQDVALRCDPISGHVSLYWYRQALGQGPEFLTYFNYEAQQDKSGLPNDRFSAERPEGSISTLTIQRTEQRDSAMYRCASSSTLAPEGEQYFGPGTRLTVT.

The chain has TRBV11-3 and TRBJ2-2, with 9 bases identical to TRBD1. Germline V lookup: CDR1 SGHNT, CDR2 YENEEA. V shed 5 bases and J 3 bases; nucleotides not matched to a gene: 7. The CDR3 totals 16 residues. CDR3 residues: CASSPRTGDDTGELFF. As DNA, the CDR3 is TGTGCCAGCAGCCCTCGGACAGGGGACGACACCGGGGAGCTGTTTTTT.

V and J are TRBV16 and TRBJ1-2; 10 bases align to TRBD1. Germline CDR1 is KGHSY and CDR2 is FQNENV. V was pared by 4 bases and J by 6 bases, with 8 bases of the junction left unmatched. This CDR3 has 15 amino acids. CDR3 amino acids: CASSRRTGGLNGYTF. As DNA, the CDR3 is TGTGCCAGCAGCCGCAGGACAGGGGGTTTGAATGGCTACACCTTC. Based on the CDR3 plus reference TRBV16 and TRBJ1-2, the full variable domain is GEEVAQTPKHLVRGEGQKAKLYCAPIKGHSYVFWYQQVLKNEFKFLISFQNENVFDETGMPKERFSAKCLPNSPCSLEIQATKLEDSAVYFCASSRRTGGLNGYTFGSGTRLTVV.

The rearrangement joins TRBV19 to TRBJ2-1, with unresolved D. The CDR3 has 14 amino acids. Germline CDR1 LNHDA, CDR2 SQIVND (reference sequence). Trimming took off 10 bases at V and 0 bases at J, with 13 bases between the two ends. This CDR3 is CATAVRSSYNEQFF. CDR3 coding DNA: TGTGCCACCGCTGTTCGGAGCTCCTACAATGAGCAGTTCTTC.

This clone was counted once. The V call is TRBV30, the J call TRBJ1-4; tentatively, D is TRBD1 (5 bases). Germline V gives CDR1 GTSNPN, CDR2 SVGIG (reference sequence). V was clipped by 3 bases and J by 11 bases, with 10 bases between them. This CDR3 is built from 11 residues. As DNA, the CDR3 is TGTGCCTGGAGCGGCGGGGCTAAACTGTTTTTT. Translated, it gives CAWSGGAKLFF.

The chain couples TRBV7-2 to TRBJ2-3; 15 nucleotides line up with TRBD2. In germline, CDR1 is SGHTA, CDR2 FQGNSA. This CDR3 has 17 amino acids. Trimming removed 4 bases from V and 5 bases from J; junction bases left unmatched: 7. As DNA, the CDR3 is TGTGCCAGCAGCTATTGGACTAGCGGGGGGGCACAAGATACGCAGTATTTT. Translating it yields CASSYWTSGGAQDTQYF.

This clone has just a few counts. The chain uses TRBV4-2 and TRBJ1-6; 7 bases are shared with TRBD1. The CDR3 runs to 15 residues. Germline V lookup: CDR1 LGHNA, CDR2 YNFKEQ. The trim removed 4 bases at V and 7 bases at J, leaving 7 bases unmatched. This CDR3 is CASSPSGTANSPLHF. The CDR3 DNA is TGTGCCAGCAGCCCCTCCGGGACAGCGAATTCACCCCTCCACTTT.

Comment on this clone: A junction end diverges from the germline sequence, so it may reflect a read error. The V and J genes are TRBV7-9 and TRBJ2-7, with D perhaps being TRBD1 or TRBD2 (9 bases each). This CDR3 comprises 15 residues. The germline gives CDR1 SEHNR, CDR2 FQNEAQ (reference sequence). CDR3 sequence: CASSLAGQGTYEQYF. CDR3 bases: TGTGCCAGCAGCCTAGCGGGACAGGGAACCTACGAGCAGTACTTC.

The chain carries TRBV18 and TRBJ1-1; tentatively, D is TRBD1 (6 bases). Trimming pared 4 bases from V and 0 bases from J, leaving 21 bases between. This CDR3 region has 18 residues. CDR1 and CDR2 from the germline V gene are KGHSH and LQKENI. The CDR3 coding sequence is TGTGCCAGCTCACAGTACGGACAGTCGCGTTTTTTGAACACTGAAGCTTTCTTT. As protein: CASSQYGQSRFLNTEAFF.

This clone was seen a handful of times. This chain uses TRBV4-1 with TRBJ2-7; TRBD1 matches at 8 bases. This CDR3 has 15 amino acids. From germline, CDR1 is MGHRA and CDR2 YSYEKL. V trimming: 1 base; J trimming: 7 bases; junction bases outside the gene matches: 9. CDR3 sequence: CASSQVTGVKREQYF. CDR3 sequence (DNA): TGCGCCAGCAGCCAAGTGACAGGGGTAAAGCGGGAGCAGTACTTC.

The V call is TRBV4-1, the J call TRBJ1-2; D is unclear. The germline V gene encodes CDR1 MGHRA and CDR2 YSYEKL. The CDR3 loop spans 15 amino acids. Trimming removed 0 bases from V and 6 bases from J, with 14 bases in between. The CDR3: CASSQDAGSSNGYTF. The CDR3 nucleotides are TGCGCCAGCAGCCAAGATGCAGGATCTTCCAATGGCTACACCTTC.

The chain joins TRBV28 to TRBJ2-3, with D possibly matching TRBD2 (5 bases). Deletions cut 6 bases from V and 4 bases from J, with 20 bases between. CDR1 is MDHEN, CDR2 SYDVKM, per germline. The CDR3 runs 16 residues. The CDR3 nucleotides read TGTGCCAGCAGCGGCGAAGGAGGTATGTTGGCAGATACGCAGTATTTT. It codes for CASSGEGGMLADTQYF.

This clone was seen only a few times. V gene TRBV5-1 combines with J gene TRBJ2-3, with 8 bases fitting TRBD1. Germline V gene sequence: CDR1 SGHRS, CDR2 YFSETQ. V was clipped by 3 bases and J by 4 bases; unmatched bases: 7. CDR3 length: 15 residues. The CDR3 DNA reads as TGCGCCAGCAGCTCCGACAGGGGTTTCTCAGATACGCAGTATTTT. Translation: CASSSDRGFSDTQYF. Using reference TRBV5-1 and TRBJ2-3 for the parts outside the CDR3, the full variable domain is KAGVTQTPRYLIKTRGQQVTLSCSPISGHRSVSWYQQTPGQGLQFLFEYFSETQRNKGNFPGRFSGRQFSNSRSEMNVSTLELGDSALYLCASSSDRGFSDTQYFGPGTRLTVL.